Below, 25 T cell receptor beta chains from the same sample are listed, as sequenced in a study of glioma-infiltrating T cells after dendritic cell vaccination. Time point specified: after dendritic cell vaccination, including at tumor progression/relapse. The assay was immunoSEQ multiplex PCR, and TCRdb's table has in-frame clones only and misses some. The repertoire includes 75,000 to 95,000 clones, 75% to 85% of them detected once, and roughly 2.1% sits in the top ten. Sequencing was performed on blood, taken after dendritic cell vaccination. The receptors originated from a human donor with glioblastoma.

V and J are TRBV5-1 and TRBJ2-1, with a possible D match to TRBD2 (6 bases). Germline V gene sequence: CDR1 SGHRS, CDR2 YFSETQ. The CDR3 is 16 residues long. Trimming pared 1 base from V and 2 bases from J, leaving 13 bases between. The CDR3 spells CASSLLTSNAYNEQFF. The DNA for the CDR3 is TGCGCCAGCAGCTTGCTAACTAGCAACGCCTACAATGAGCAGTTCTTC.

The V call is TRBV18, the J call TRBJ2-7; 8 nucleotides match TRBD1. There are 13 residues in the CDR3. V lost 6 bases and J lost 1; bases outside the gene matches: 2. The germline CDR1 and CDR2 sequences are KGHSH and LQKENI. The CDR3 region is CASSGQGSYEQYF. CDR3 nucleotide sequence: TGTGCCAGCTCCGGACAGGGATCCTACGAGCAGTACTTC.

CDR3 amino acids: CASSLAASGGLGAKNIQYF. In DNA form, the CDR3 reads TGTGCCAGCAGCTTGGCTGCTTCAGGGGGGTTAGGGGCCAAAAACATTCAGTACTTC. The chain combines TRBV5-5 with TRBJ2-4, with D possibly matching TRBD1 (7 bases). This CDR3 spans 19 amino acids. Trimming shortened V by 0 bases and J by 1 base, and 20 bases separated the two germline ends. Germline V gene data show CDR1 as SGHKS and CDR2 as YYEKEE (reference sequence). Filled out from reference TRBV5-5 and TRBJ2-4, the complete variable domain reads DAGVTQSPTHLIKTRGQQVTLRCSPISGHKSVSWYQQVLGQGPQFIFQYYEKEERGRGNFPDRFSARQFPNYSSELNVNALLLGDSALYLCASSLAASGGLGAKNIQYFGAGTRLSVL.

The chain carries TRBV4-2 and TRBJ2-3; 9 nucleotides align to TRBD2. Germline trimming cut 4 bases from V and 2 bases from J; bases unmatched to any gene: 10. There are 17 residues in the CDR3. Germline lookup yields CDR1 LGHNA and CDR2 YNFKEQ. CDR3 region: CASSRRLADASTDTQYF. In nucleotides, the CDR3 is TGTGCCAGCAGCCGTCGACTAGCGGACGCATCCACAGATACGCAGTATTTT.

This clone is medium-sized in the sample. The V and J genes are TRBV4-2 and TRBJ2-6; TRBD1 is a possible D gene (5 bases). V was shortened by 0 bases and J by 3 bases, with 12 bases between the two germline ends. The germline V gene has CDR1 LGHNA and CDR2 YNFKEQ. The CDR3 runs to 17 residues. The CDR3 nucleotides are TGTGCCAGCAGCCAAGATGACAGCCCCAATGGGGCCAACGTCCTGACTTTC. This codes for CASSQDDSPNGANVLTF.

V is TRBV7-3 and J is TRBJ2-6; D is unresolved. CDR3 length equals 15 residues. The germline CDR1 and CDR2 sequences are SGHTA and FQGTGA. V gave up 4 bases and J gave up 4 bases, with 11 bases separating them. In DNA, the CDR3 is TGTGCCAGCAGCTCGACGGCGGCGGGGGCCAACGTCCTGACTTTC. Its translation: CASSSTAAGANVLTF.

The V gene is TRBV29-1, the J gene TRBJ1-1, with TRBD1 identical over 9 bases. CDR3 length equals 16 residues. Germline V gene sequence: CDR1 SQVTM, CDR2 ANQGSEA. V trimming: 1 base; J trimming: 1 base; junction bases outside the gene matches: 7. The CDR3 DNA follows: TGCAGCGTTGAAGCTTTTGGGACAGGGACGAACACTGAAGCTTTCTTT. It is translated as CSVEAFGTGTNTEAFF. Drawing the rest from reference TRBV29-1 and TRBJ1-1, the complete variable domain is SAVISQKPSRDICQRGTSLTIQCQVDSQVTMMFWYRQQPGQSLTLIATANQGSEATYESGFVIDKFPISRPNLTFSTLTVSNMSPEDSSIYLCSVEAFGTGTNTEAFFGQGTRLTVV.

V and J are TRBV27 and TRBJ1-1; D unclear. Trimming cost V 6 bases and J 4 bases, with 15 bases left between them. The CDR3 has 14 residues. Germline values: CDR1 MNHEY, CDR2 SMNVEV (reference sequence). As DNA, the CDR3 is TGTGCCAGCAGGCGCCCGGGAGGGCTCACTGAAGCTTTCTTT. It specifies CASRRPGGLTEAFF.

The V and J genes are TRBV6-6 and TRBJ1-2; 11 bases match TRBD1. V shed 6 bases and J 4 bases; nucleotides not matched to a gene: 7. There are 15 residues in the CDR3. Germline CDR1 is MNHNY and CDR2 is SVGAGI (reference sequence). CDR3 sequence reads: CASRPGQGAIYGYTF. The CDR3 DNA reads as TGTGCCAGCAGACCCGGACAGGGGGCAATCTATGGCTACACCTTC.

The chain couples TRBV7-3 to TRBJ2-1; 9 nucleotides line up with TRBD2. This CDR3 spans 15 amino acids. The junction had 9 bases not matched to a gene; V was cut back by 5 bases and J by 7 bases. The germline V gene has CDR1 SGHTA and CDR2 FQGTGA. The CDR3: CASSPGGAGGNEQFF. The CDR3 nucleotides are TGTGCCAGCAGCCCCGGGGGAGCGGGAGGTAATGAGCAGTTCTTC.

This CDR3 is CASSSPGPNYGYTF. CDR3 bases: TGCGCCAGCAGCTCCCCAGGGCCTAACTATGGCTACACCTTC. The chain employs TRBV5-1 and TRBJ1-2; a possible D gene is TRBD1 (5 bases). The germline V and J ends were trimmed by 3 bases and 0 bases, with 9 bases remaining between them. The CDR3 has 14 residues. The germline V gene encodes CDR1 SGHRS and CDR2 YFSETQ.

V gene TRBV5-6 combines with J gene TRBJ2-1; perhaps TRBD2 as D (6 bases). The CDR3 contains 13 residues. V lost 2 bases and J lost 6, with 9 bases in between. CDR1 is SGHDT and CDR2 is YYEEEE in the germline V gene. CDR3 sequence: CASSFGSGNEQFF. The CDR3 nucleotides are TGTGCCAGCAGCTTTGGTAGCGGCAATGAGCAGTTCTTC. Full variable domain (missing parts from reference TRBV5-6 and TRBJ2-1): DAGVTQSPTHLIKTRGQQVTLRCSPKSGHDTVSWYQQALGQGPQFIFQYYEEEERQRGNFPDRFSGHQFPNYSSELNVNALLLGDSALYLCASSFGSGNEQFFGPGTRLTVL.

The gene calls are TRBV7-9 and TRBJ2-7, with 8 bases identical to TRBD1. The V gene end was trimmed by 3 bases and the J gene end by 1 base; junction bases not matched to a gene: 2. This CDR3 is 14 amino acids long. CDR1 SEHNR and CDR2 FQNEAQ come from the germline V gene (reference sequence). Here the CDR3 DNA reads TGTGCCAGCAGCTTGGGACAGGAGTCCTACGAGCAGTACGTC. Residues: CASSLGQESYEQYV.

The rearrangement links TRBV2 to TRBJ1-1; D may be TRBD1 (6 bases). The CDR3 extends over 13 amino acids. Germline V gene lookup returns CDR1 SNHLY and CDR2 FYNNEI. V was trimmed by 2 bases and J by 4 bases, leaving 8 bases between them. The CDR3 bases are TGTGCCAGCAGTGAACAGGGGAGCACTGAAGCTTTCTTT. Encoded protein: CASSEQGSTEAFF.

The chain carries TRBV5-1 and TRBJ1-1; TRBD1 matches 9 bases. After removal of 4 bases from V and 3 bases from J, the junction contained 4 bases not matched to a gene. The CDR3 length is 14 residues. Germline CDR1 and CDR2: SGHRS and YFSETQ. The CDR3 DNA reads TGCGCCAGCAGCATGAGGACAGGGGACACTGAAGCTTTCTTT. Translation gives CASSMRTGDTEAFF.

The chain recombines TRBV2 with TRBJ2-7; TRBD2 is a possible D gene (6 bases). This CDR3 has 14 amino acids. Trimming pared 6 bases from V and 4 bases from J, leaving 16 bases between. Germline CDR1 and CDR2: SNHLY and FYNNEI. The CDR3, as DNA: TGTGCCAGCAGGTTTCGGGAGTTTACTTACGAGCAGTACGTC. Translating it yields CASRFREFTYEQYV.

The CDR3 coding sequence is TGTGCCAGCAGCCCGACTAGCGGGGGCTTGGAGACCCAGTACTTC. It encodes CASSPTSGGLETQYF. V usage is TRBV5-4 and J usage is TRBJ2-5, with TRBD2 matching 12 bases. Germline loops: CDR1 SGHNT, CDR2 YYREEE (reference sequence). This CDR3 is 15 amino acids long. V was clipped by 4 bases and J by 5 bases; unmatched bases: 6.

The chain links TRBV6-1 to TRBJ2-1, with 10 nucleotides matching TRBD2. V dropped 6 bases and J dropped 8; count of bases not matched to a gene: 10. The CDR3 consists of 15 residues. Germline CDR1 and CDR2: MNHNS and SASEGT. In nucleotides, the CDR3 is TGTGCCAGCAGGGTCGGGACTAGCGTGGTTTATGAGCAGTTCTTC. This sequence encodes CASRVGTSVVYEQFF.

Here the CDR3 reads CASSLQGALQPQHF. DNA for the CDR3: TGTGCCAGCAGCCTCCAGGGGGCGTTACAGCCCCAGCATTTT. The V gene is TRBV6-5, the J gene TRBJ1-5; 8 positions match TRBD1. CDR3 length equals 14 residues. Germline values: CDR1 MNHEY, CDR2 SVGAGI. V gave up 6 bases and J gave up 7 bases; unmatched junction bases: 8.

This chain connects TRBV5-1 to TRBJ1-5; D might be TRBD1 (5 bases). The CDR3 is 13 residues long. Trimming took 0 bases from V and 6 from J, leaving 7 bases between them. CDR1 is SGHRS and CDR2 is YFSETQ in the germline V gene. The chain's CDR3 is CASSLAQGQPQHF. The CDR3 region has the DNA TGCGCCAGCAGCTTGGCGCAGGGTCAGCCCCAGCATTTT.

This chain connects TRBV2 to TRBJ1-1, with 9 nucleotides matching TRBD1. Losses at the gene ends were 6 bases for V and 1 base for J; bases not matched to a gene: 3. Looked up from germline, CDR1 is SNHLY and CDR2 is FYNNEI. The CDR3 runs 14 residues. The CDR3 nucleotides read TGTGCCAGCAGGGGACAGGGCAGGAACACTGAAGCTTTCTTT. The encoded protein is CASRGQGRNTEAFF.

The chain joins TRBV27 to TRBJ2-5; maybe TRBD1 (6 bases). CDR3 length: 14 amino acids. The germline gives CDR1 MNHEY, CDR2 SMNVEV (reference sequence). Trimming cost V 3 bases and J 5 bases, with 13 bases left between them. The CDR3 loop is CASSFTGWRETQYF. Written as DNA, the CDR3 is TGTGCCAGCAGTTTCACAGGGTGGAGGGAGACCCAGTACTTC.

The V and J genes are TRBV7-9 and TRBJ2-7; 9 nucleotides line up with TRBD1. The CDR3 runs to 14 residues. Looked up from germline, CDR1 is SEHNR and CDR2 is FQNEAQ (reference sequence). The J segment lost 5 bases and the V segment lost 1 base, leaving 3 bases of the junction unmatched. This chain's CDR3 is CASSLEGQGHEQYF. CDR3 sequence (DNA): TGTGCCAGCAGCTTAGAGGGACAGGGCCACGAGCAGTACTTC.

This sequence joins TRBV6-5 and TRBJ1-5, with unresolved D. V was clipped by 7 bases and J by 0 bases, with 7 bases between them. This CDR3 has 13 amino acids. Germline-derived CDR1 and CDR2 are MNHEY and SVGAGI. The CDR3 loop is CASTQISNQPQHF. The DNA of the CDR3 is TGTGCCAGCACCCAGATTAGCAATCAGCCCCAGCATTTT.

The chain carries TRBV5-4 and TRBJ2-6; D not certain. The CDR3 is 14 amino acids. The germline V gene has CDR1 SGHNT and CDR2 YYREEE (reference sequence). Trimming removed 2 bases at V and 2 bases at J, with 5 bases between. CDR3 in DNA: TGTGCCAGCAGCTTCTACGCTGGGGCCAACGTCCTGACTTTC. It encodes CASSFYAGANVLTF.